Below are 10 T cell receptor beta chains sequenced from a single sample in a study of blood T cell repertoires in COVID-19. The protocol was immunoSEQ multiplex PCR, while the TCRdb copy is restricted to in-frame clones and leaves out a portion. The data contain around 120,000 clones, around three quarters of them singletons. Sequencing was done on a sample of peripheral blood. These receptors were taken from a man in his sixties or seventies with acute or convalescent COVID-19.

The rearrangement links TRBV7-3 to TRBJ2-3; possible D gene TRBD1, 5 bases. The CDR3 runs to 14 residues. V was clipped by 5 bases and J by 0 bases, with 9 bases between them. Per the germline V gene, CDR1 is SGHTA and CDR2 is FQGTGA. The CDR3 here is CASSQTGSTDTQYF. DNA for the CDR3: TGTGCCAGCAGCCAAACAGGAAGCACAGATACGCAGTATTTT.

The chain couples TRBV2 to TRBJ2-7, with D uncertain. V was trimmed by 5 bases and J by 1 base, leaving 3 bases between them. CDR3 size: 11 residues. Germline V gene lookup returns CDR1 SNHLY and CDR2 FYNNEI. CDR3 protein: CASSPSYEQYF. The CDR3 DNA follows: TGTGCCAGCAGTCCGTCCTACGAGCAGTACTTC. The variable domain in full, completed from reference TRBV2 and TRBJ2-7, reads EPEVTQTPSHQVTQMGQEVILRCVPISNHLYFYWYRQILGQKVEFLVSFYNNEISEKSEIFDDQFSVERPDGSNFTLKIRSTKLEDSAMYFCASSPSYEQYFGPGTRLTVT.

The chain recombines TRBV11-2 with TRBJ2-1; D call uncertain. With 4 bases removed from V and 0 bases from J, the gap between germline ends came to 13 bases. The CDR3 spans 16 residues. CDR1 and CDR2 from the germline V gene are SGHAT and FQNNGV. CDR3 region: CASSSVRRLSYNEQFF. In DNA, the CDR3 is TGTGCCAGCAGCTCTGTACGGAGACTCTCCTACAATGAGCAGTTCTTC.

This clone was seen repeatedly, ten times or more. The CDR3 sequence is CASSLALGWDRAHRVNTGELFF. DNA of the CDR3: TGTGCCAGCAGCTTAGCGTTAGGGTGGGACAGGGCCCACCGAGTTAACACCGGGGAGCTGTTTTTT. The chain is built from TRBV7-2 and TRBJ2-2, with 9 bases fitting TRBD1. The CDR3 contains 22 residues. Germline-derived CDR1 and CDR2 are SGHTA and FQGNSA. The trim removed 0 bases at V and 2 bases at J, leaving 19 bases unmatched.

The CDR3 DNA follows: TGTGCCAGCTCACCGGGGGGAACTAATGAAAAACTGTTTTTT. This sequence encodes CASSPGGTNEKLFF. The chain has TRBV18 and TRBJ1-4, with D perhaps matching TRBD1 (5 bases). CDR1 and CDR2 from the germline V gene are KGHSH and LQKENI. V lost 3 bases to trimming and J lost 1 base, with 6 bases between them. This CDR3 is 14 amino acids long.

This chain joins TRBV7-8 and TRBJ2-2; 8 bases align to TRBD1. The germline CDR1 and CDR2 sequences are SGHVS and FQNEAQ. V lost 3 bases to trimming and J lost 7 bases; unmatched junction nucleotides: 7. This CDR3 spans 15 amino acids. The CDR3 bases are TGTGCCAGCAGCTTTGTTGCGACAGGGGACGGGGAGCTGTTTTTT. Translating it yields CASSFVATGDGELFF.

The V gene is TRBV18, the J gene TRBJ2-7, with 11 bases fitting TRBD2. The CDR3 totals 17 residues. V was pared by 5 bases and J by 3 bases, with 12 bases of the junction left unmatched. The germline V gene encodes CDR1 KGHSH and CDR2 LQKENI. The CDR3 sequence: CASSSLPGLAAFYEQYF. The CDR3, as DNA: TGTGCCAGCTCATCATTACCGGGACTAGCGGCATTCTACGAGCAGTACTTC.

The J gene is TRBJ1-1, the V gene TRBV18, with a weak D call TRBD1 (5 bases). CDR1 is KGHSH, CDR2 LQKENI, per germline. With 3 bases removed from V and 7 bases from J, the gap between germline ends came to 15 bases. The CDR3 consists of 14 residues. The CDR3 DNA follows: TGTGCCAGCTCACCCACTACACAGGACGGTGAAGCTTTCTTT. Protein product: CASSPTTQDGEAFF.

V gene TRBV30 combines with J gene TRBJ2-7, with D possibly TRBD1 on 6 matching bases. CDR1 and CDR2 (germline): GTSNPN, SVGIG (reference sequence). V lost 2 bases to trimming and J lost 7 bases, with 12 bases between them. The CDR3 runs 12 residues. CDR3 residues: CAWSTQGIEQYF. CDR3 DNA sequence: TGTGCCTGGAGTACACAGGGTATAGAGCAGTACTTC.

The chain is built from TRBV4-3 and TRBJ1-2, with 8 bases that match TRBD1. Per germline, CDR1 LGHNA and CDR2 YSLEER. The V and J ends lost 0 bases and 5 bases, in that order; junction bases with no gene match: 2. The CDR3 contains 14 residues. CDR3 amino acids: CASSQEQGGYGYTF. CDR3 DNA sequence: TGCGCCAGCAGCCAAGAACAGGGGGGATATGGCTACACCTTC.